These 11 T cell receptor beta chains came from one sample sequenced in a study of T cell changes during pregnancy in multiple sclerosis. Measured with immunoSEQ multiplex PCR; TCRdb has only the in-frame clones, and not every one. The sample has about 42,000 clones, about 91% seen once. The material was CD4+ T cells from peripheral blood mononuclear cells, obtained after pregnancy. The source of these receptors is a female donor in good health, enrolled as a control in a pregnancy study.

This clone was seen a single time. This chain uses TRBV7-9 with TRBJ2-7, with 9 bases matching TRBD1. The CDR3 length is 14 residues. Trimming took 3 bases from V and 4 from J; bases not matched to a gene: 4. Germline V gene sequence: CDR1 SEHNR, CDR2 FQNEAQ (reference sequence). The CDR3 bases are TGTGCCAGCAGCTTCGACAGGGGGGTTTACGAGCAGTACTTC. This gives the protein CASSFDRGVYEQYF.

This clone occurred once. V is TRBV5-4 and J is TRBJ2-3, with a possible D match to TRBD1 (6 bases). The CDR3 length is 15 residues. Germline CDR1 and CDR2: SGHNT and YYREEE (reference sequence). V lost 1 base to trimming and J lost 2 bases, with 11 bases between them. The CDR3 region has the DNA TGTGCCAGCAGCTTGTCAGGGGCGCCCACAGATACGCAGTATTTT. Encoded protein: CASSLSGAPTDTQYF.

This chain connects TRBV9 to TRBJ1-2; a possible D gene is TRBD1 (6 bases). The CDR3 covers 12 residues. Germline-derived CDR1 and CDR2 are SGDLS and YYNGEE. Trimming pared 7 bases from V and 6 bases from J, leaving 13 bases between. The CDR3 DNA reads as TGTGCCAGCTCCACGGACAGCGATGGCTACACCTTC. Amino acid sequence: CASSTDSDGYTF.

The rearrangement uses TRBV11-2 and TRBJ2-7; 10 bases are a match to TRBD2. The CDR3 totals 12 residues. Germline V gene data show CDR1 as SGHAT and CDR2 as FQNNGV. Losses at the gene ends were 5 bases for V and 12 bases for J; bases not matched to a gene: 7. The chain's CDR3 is CASSPGLAYPYF. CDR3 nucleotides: TGTGCCAGCAGCCCGGGACTAGCGTACCCGTACTTC.

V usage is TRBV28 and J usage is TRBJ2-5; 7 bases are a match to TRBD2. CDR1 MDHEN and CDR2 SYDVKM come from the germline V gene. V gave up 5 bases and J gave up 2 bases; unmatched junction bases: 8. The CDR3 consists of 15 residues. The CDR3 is CASSPNPGGQETQYF. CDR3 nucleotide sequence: TGTGCCAGCAGTCCCAATCCGGGGGGACAAGAGACCCAGTACTTC.

The CDR3 coding sequence is TGTGCCAGCAGCTCCGGGTCGGAGCCCTATGGCTACACCTTC. Translation gives CASSSGSEPYGYTF. The rearrangement uses TRBV5-4 and TRBJ1-2; D uncertain. CDR3 length: 14 residues. CDR1 and CDR2 (germline): SGHNT, YYREEE (reference sequence). The germline V and J ends were trimmed by 3 bases and 4 bases, with 13 bases remaining between them.

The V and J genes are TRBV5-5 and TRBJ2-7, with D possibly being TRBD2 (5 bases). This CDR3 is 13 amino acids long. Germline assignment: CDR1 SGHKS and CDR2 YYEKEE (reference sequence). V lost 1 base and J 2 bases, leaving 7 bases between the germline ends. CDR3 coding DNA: TGTGCCAGCAGCTTGACTAGGACCTACGAGCAGTACTTC. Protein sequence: CASSLTRTYEQYF. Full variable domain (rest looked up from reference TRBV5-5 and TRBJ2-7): DAGVTQSPTHLIKTRGQQVTLRCSPISGHKSVSWYQQVLGQGPQFIFQYYEKEERGRGNFPDRFSARQFPNYSSELNVNALLLGDSALYLCASSLTRTYEQYFGPGTRLTVT.

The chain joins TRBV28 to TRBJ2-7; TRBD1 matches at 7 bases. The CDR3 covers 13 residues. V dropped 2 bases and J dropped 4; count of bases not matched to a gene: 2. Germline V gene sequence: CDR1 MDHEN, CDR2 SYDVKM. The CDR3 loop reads CASSLQGVYEQYF. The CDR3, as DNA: TGTGCCAGCAGTTTACAGGGGGTTTACGAGCAGTACTTC.

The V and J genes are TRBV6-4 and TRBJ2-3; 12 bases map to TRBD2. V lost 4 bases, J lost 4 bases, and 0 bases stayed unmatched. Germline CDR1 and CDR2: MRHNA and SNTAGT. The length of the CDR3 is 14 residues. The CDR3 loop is CASSASGGADTQYF. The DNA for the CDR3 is TGTGCCAGCAGTGCTAGCGGGGGGGCAGATACGCAGTATTTT.

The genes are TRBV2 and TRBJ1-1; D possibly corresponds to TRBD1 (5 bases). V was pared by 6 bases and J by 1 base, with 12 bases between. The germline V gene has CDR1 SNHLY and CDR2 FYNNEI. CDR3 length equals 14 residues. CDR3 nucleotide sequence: TGTGCCAGCAGAAAGGGACTGCGGAACACTGAAGCTTTCTTT. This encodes CASRKGLRNTEAFF.

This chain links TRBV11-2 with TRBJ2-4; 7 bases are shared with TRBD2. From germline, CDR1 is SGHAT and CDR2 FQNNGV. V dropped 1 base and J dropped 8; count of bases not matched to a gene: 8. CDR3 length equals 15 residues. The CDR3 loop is CASSLASGIIDIQYF. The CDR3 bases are TGTGCCAGCAGCTTAGCGAGCGGGATAATAGACATTCAGTACTTC.